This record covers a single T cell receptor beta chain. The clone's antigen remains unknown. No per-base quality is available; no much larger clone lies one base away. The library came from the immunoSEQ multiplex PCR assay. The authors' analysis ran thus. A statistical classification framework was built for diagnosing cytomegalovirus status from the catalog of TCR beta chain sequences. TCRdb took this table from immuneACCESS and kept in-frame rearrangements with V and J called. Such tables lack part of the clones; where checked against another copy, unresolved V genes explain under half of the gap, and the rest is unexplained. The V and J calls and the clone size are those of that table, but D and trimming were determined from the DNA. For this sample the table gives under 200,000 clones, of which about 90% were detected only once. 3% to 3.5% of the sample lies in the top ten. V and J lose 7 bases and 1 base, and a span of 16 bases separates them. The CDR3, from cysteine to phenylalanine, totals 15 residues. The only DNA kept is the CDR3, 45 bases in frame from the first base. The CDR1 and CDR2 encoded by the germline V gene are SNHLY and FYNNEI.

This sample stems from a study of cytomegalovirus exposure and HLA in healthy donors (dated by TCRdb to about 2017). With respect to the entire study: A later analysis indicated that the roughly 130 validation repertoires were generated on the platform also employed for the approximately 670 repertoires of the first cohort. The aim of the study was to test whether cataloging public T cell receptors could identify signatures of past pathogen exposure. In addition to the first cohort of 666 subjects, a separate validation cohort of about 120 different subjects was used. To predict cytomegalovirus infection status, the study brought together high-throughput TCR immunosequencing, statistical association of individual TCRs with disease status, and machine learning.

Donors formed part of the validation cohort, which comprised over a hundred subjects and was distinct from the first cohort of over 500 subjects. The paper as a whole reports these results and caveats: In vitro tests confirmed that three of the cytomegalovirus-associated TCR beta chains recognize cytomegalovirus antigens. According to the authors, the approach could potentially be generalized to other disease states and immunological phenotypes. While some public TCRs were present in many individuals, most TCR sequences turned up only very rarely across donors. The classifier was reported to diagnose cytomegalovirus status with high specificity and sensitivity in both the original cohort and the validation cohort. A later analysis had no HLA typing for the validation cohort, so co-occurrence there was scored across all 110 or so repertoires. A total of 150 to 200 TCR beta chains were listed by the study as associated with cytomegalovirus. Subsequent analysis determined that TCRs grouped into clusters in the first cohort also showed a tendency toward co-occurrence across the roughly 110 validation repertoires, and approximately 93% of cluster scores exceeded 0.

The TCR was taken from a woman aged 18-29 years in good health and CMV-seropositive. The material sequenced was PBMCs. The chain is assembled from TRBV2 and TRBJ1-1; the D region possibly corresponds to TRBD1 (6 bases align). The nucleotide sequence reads TGTGCCAGCACCCTACGGGGGGGACAGAACACTGAAGCTTTCTTT. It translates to CASTLRGGQNTEAFF.